This T cell receptor (beta chain) was profiled in a study of shared clonotypes between healthy human individuals. Assay: immunoSEQ multiplex PCR; the TCRdb copy retains only in-frame clones and omits some. This repertoire shows over a million clones, roughly 70% found once; its top ten account for about 1.5%. The CDR3 is 18 residues long. CDR1 and CDR2 (germline): ENHRY, SYGVKD. V lost 10 bases, J lost 0 bases, and 18 bases stayed unmatched. This TCR came from a man aged 18 to 30 in good health. The V call is TRBV10-3, the J call TRBJ2-7, with TRBD1 matching over 10 bases. Sequenced sample: memory CD4+ T cells sorted from blood. Subset indicated: CD45RA-negative fraction. This CDR3 is CATRPSSGQGVPSYEQYF. Here the CDR3 DNA reads TGTGCCACCAGACCCTCGTCCGGACAGGGGGTGCCCTCCTACGAGCAGTACTTC.